The next 15 T cell receptor beta chains were all read from a single sample in a study of blood T cell repertoires in COVID-19. The data were produced by immunoSEQ multiplex PCR, yet TCRdb's version contains in-frame clones alone and is incomplete. The data show about 340,000 clones, approximately 87% seen once. The source material was peripheral blood. These receptors were taken from a woman aged 45-59 years with COVID-19, enrolled during active disease.

This chain connects TRBV6-5 to TRBJ1-3; 8 bases fit TRBD1. The CDR3 has 14 residues. The germline CDR1 and CDR2 sequences are MNHEY and SVGAGI. V lost 7 bases to trimming and J lost 6 bases; unmatched junction nucleotides: 8. The CDR3 is CASNPDRGQNTIYF. CDR3 bases: TGTGCCAGCAATCCCGACAGGGGACAAAACACCATATATTTT.

This clone came up once. This chain connects TRBV6-4 to TRBJ2-1; 12 bases agree with TRBD1. The CDR3 sequence is 16 residues long. Germline V lookup: CDR1 MRHNA, CDR2 SNTAGT. V was pared by 2 bases and J by 7 bases, with 6 bases of the junction left unmatched. DNA for the CDR3: TGTGCCAGCAGTGACGCACCGGGACAGGGGGCTAATGAGCAGTTCTTC. It codes for CASSDAPGQGANEQFF.

This clone was counted a single time. This chain uses TRBV2 with TRBJ2-1; 7 nucleotides agree with TRBD2. CDR3 size: 13 residues. V trimming: 10 bases; J trimming: 2 bases; junction bases outside the gene matches: 5. In germline, CDR1 is SNHLY, CDR2 FYNNEI. The CDR3 is CANLAEPYNEQFF. The CDR3 coding sequence is TGTGCCAATCTAGCGGAGCCCTACAATGAGCAGTTCTTC.

V is TRBV6-5 and J is TRBJ2-7, with no clear D. The germline V gene encodes CDR1 MNHEY and CDR2 SVGAGI. Trimming removed 7 bases at V and 5 bases at J, with 9 bases between. CDR3 length: 11 amino acids. The CDR3 spells CASMGRHEQYF. CDR3 in DNA: TGTGCCAGCATGGGCCGCCACGAGCAGTACTTC.

V is TRBV4-2 and J is TRBJ1-1; D may be TRBD1 (5 bases). Per germline, CDR1 LGHNA and CDR2 YNFKEQ. The CDR3 loop spans 16 amino acids. Between the trimmed V and J ends, which lost 1 base and 3 bases, there was a span of 15 bases. The CDR3 bases are TGTGCCAGCAGCCAAGCAGAAGGGGCATCGGACACTGAAGCTTTCTTT. It specifies CASSQAEGASDTEAFF.

This CDR3 is CASSLLLAGVSYNEQFF. The CDR3 coding sequence is TGTGCCAGCTCACTTCTCCTAGCGGGCGTCTCCTACAATGAGCAGTTCTTC. The rearrangement joins TRBV18 to TRBJ2-1; TRBD2 matches at 8 bases. Germline V gene lookup returns CDR1 KGHSH and CDR2 LQKENI. V lost 4 bases to trimming and J lost 0 bases; unmatched junction nucleotides: 8. CDR3 length: 17 amino acids.

The chain has TRBV5-6 and TRBJ2-3, with 9 bases fitting TRBD2. With 5 bases clipped from V and 1 base from J, the junction kept 14 bases outside the gene matches. The CDR3 has 18 residues. CDR1 is SGHDT and CDR2 is YYEEEE in the germline V gene. The CDR3 DNA sequence: TGTGCCAGCAGGCGTCTCCGCGGGAGGGCCCTTGGCACAGATACGCAGTATTTT. Amino acids: CASRRLRGRALGTDTQYF.

The chain couples TRBV19 to TRBJ2-1, with TRBD2 matching over 11 bases. CDR1 is LNHDA and CDR2 is SQIVND in the germline V gene (reference sequence). The length of the CDR3 is 18 residues. The V and J ends lost 1 base and 7 bases, in that order; junction bases with no gene match: 12. The CDR3 protein is CASSIATSGSLRGNEQFF. The DNA for the CDR3 is TGTGCCAGTAGTATAGCTACTAGCGGGAGTCTGCGGGGGAATGAGCAGTTCTTC.

This rearrangement joins TRBV19 to TRBJ1-2; weak D call: TRBD1 (6 bases). The CDR3 totals 14 residues. The germline CDR1 and CDR2 sequences are LNHDA and SQIVND (reference sequence). V was pared by 4 bases and J by 4 bases, with 13 bases between. CDR3 in DNA: TGTGCCAGTAGTAGGAGACAGGACATCTATGGCTACACCTTC. Protein sequence: CASSRRQDIYGYTF.

The chain employs TRBV6-5 and TRBJ1-6; D gene uncertain. Trimming left V 0 bases short and J 5 bases short, with 11 bases between. The length of the CDR3 is 16 residues. CDR1 is MNHEY and CDR2 is SVGAGI in the germline V gene. CDR3 bases: TGTGCCAGCAGTTACTCGGTCGGGATGAATAATTCACCCCTCCACTTT. Protein: CASSYSVGMNNSPLHF.

The V call is TRBV6-6, the J call TRBJ2-4, with TRBD1 matching 7 bases. Germline values: CDR1 MNHNY, CDR2 SVGAGI (reference sequence). CDR3 size: 17 residues. V lost 5 bases, J lost 0 bases, and 10 bases stayed unmatched. The CDR3 loop reads CASSHTPGQLAKNIQYF. CDR3 sequence (DNA): TGTGCCAGCAGTCATACTCCGGGACAGCTAGCCAAAAACATTCAGTACTTC.

This clone was observed once. This chain links TRBV5-5 with TRBJ1-4; tentative D call: TRBD1 (6 bases). CDR1 and CDR2 (germline): SGHKS, YYEKEE (reference sequence). The CDR3 extends over 14 amino acids. Trimming left V 0 bases short and J 11 bases short, with 14 bases between. CDR3 in DNA: TGTGCCAGCAGCTTGGAACCCGATAGGGGGAAACTGTTTTTT. Translating it yields CASSLEPDRGKLFF.

V and J are TRBV11-2 and TRBJ2-7; 7 nucleotides agree with TRBD1. CDR3 length equals 16 residues. Germline V gene data show CDR1 as SGHAT and CDR2 as FQNNGV. V trimming: 8 bases; J trimming: 2 bases; junction bases outside the gene matches: 15. The CDR3 region is CASSSGNRGRPYEQYF. As DNA, the CDR3 is TGTGCCAGCTCGTCTGGGAACAGGGGAAGGCCCTACGAGCAGTACTTC.

The rearrangement joins TRBV5-6 to TRBJ1-6, with no clear D. The ends were cut back, 0 bases at V and 6 bases at J, with 7 bases in the middle. This CDR3 spans 14 amino acids. From germline, CDR1 is SGHDT and CDR2 YYEEEE. The CDR3 loop is CASSLGQINSPLHF. DNA of the CDR3: TGTGCCAGCAGCTTGGGTCAGATTAATTCACCCCTCCACTTT.

The genes are TRBV14 and TRBJ2-7; D not certain. The CDR3 totals 13 residues. Trimming cost V 1 base and J 0 bases, with 4 bases left between them. Germline V lookup: CDR1 SGHDN, CDR2 FVKESK. The CDR3 DNA is TGTGCCAGCAGCCAAGGTAACTCCTACGAGCAGTACTTC. It encodes CASSQGNSYEQYF.